A single sample is the source of the 3 T cell receptor beta chains below, sequenced in a study of cytomegalovirus exposure and HLA in healthy donors listed by TCRdb under 2017. Library preparation was by the immunoSEQ multiplex PCR assay. TCRdb limited this immuneACCESS table to in-frame rearrangements with V and J called. A share of clones is missing; checked studies link under half to unresolved V genes, and the rest is unexplained. A total of around 250,000 clones appear in this sample, 90% of them only once. Jointly, the top ten make up roughly 0.38% of the sample. Sequencing was performed on PBMCs. These receptors were obtained from a woman aged 18-29 years in good health and CMV-seronegative.

The V gene is TRBV11-2, the J gene TRBJ1-1, with D perhaps matching TRBD1 (5 bases). The CDR3 totals 14 residues. V gave up 3 bases and J gave up 1 base, with 9 bases separating them. Germline V gene sequence: CDR1 SGHAT, CDR2 FQNNGV. The CDR3 DNA sequence: TGTGCCAGCAGCTTTCGCAGGGCGAACACTGAAGCTTTCTTT. Protein: CASSFRRANTEAFF.

The rearrangement joins TRBV7-3 to TRBJ1-1, with D tentatively TRBD1 (5 bases). V was trimmed by 5 bases and J by 0 bases, leaving 7 bases between them. This CDR3 contains 13 residues. CDR1 and CDR2 from the germline V gene are SGHTA and FQGTGA. This CDR3 is CASSAQVNTEAFF. The CDR3 DNA follows: TGTGCCAGCAGCGCACAGGTGAACACTGAAGCTTTCTTT.

V gene TRBV9 combines with J gene TRBJ2-1, with 9 bases that match TRBD2. This CDR3 contains 15 residues. Germline CDR1 reads SGDLS; CDR2 reads YYNGEE. The junction had 9 bases not matched to a gene; V was cut back by 4 bases and J by 7 bases. The CDR3 region is CASSLGGGASNEQFF. DNA of the CDR3: TGTGCCAGCAGCCTGGGCGGGGGGGCGAGTAATGAGCAGTTCTTC.